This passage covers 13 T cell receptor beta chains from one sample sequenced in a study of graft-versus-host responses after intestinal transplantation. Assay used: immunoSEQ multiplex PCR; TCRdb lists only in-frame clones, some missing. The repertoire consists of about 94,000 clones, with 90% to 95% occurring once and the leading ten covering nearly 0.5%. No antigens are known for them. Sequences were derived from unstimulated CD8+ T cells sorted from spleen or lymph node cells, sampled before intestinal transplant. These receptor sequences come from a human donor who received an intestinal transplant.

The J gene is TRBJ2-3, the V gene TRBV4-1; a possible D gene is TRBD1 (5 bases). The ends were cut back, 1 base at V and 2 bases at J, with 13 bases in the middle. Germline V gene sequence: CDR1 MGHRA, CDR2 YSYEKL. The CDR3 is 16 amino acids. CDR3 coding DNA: TGCGCCAGCAGCCAAGGGTACAGGACCTTCACAGATACGCAGTATTTT. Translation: CASSQGYRTFTDTQYF.

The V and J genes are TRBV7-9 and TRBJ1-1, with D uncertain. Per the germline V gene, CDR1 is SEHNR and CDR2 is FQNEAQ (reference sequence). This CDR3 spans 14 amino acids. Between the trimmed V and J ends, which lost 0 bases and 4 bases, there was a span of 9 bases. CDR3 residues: CASSLAPRGTEAFF. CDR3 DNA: TGTGCCAGCAGCTTAGCTCCACGGGGCACTGAAGCTTTCTTT.

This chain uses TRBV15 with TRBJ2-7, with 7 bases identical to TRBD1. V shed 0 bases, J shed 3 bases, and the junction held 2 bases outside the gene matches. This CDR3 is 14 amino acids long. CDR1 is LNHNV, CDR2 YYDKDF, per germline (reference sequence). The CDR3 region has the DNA TGTGCCACCAGCAGAGAGGCAGGGGGCTACGAGCAGTACTTC. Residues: CATSREAGGYEQYF.

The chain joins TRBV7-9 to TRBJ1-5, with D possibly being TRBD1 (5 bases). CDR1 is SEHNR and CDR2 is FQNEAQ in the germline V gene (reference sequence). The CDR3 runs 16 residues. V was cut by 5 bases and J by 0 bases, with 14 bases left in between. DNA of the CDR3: TGTGCCAGCAGCCAAGAGACAGCTTATAGCAATCAGCCCCAGCATTTT. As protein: CASSQETAYSNQPQHF.

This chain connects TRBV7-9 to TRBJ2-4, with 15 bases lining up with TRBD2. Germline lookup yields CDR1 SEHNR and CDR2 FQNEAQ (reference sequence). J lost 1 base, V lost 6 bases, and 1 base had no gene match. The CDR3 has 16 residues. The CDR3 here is CASRGTSGGAKNIQYF. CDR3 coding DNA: TGTGCCAGCAGAGGGACTAGCGGGGGGGCCAAAAACATTCAGTACTTC.

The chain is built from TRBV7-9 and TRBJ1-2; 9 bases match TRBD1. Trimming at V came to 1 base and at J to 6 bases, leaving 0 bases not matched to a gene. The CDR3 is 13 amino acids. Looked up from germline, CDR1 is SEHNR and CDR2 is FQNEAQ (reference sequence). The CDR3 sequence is CASSLGTGDGYTF. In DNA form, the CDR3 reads TGTGCCAGCAGCTTAGGGACAGGGGATGGCTACACCTTC. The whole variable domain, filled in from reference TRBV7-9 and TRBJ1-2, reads DTGVSQNPRHKITKRGQNVTFRCDPISEHNRLYWYRQTLGQGPEFLTYFQNEAQLEKSRLLSDRFSAERPKGSFSTLEIQRTEQGDSAMYLCASSLGTGDGYTFGSGTRLTVV.

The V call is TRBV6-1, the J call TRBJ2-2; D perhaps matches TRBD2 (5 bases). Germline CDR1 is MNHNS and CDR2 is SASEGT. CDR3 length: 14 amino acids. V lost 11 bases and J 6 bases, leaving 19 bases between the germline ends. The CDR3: CAGRGPRKSGELFF. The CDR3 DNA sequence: TGTGCCGGTCGCGGGCCCCGAAAGTCCGGGGAGCTGTTTTTT.

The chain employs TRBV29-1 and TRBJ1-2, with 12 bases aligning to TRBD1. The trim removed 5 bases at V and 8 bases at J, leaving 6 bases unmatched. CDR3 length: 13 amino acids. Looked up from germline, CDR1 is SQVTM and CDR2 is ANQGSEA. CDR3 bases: TGCAGCGTTCCAGAAGGGACAGGGGGCGGCTACACCTTC. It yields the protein CSVPEGTGGGYTF. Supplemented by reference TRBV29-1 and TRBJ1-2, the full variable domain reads SAVISQKPSRDICQRGTSLTIQCQVDSQVTMMFWYRQQPGQSLTLIATANQGSEATYESGFVIDKFPISRPNLTFSTLTVSNMSPEDSSIYLCSVPEGTGGGYTFGSGTRLTVV.

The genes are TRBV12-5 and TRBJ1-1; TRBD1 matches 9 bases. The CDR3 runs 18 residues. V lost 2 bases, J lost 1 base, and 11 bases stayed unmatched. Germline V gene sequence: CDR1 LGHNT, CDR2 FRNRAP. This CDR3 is CASGLCPTGGCANTEAFF. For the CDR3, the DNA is TGTGCTAGTGGTTTGTGTCCGACAGGGGGTTGCGCGAACACTGAAGCTTTCTTT.

The CDR3 DNA reads TGTGCCAGCAAAGAAGGTATCGGGGGAATCACTGAAGCTTTCTTT. Protein sequence: CASKEGIGGITEAFF. The J gene is TRBJ1-1, the V gene TRBV11-2, with D perhaps matching TRBD1 (5 bases). This CDR3 comprises 15 residues. CDR1 and CDR2 from the germline V gene are SGHAT and FQNNGV. Deletions cut 7 bases from V and 4 bases from J, with 19 bases between.

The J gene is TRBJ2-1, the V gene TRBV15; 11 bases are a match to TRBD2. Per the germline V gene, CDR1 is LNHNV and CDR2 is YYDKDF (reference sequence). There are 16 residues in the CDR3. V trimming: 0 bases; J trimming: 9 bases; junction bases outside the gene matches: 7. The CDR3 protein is CATSRDSASGRFEQFF. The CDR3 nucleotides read TGTGCCACCAGCAGAGATTCGGCTAGCGGGAGGTTTGAGCAGTTCTTC.

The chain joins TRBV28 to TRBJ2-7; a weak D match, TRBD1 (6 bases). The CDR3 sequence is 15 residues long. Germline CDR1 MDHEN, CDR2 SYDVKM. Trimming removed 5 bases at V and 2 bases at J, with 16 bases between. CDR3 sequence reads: CASSAVRQVTYEQYF. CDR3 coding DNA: TGTGCCAGCAGTGCGGTTAGACAGGTCACCTACGAGCAGTACTTC. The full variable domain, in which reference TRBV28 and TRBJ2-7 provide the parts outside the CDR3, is DVKVTQSSRYLVKRTGEKVFLECVQDMDHENMFWYRQDPGLGLRLIYFSYDVKMKEKGDIPEGYSVSREKKERFSLILESASTNQTSMYLCASSAVRQVTYEQYFGPGTRLTVT.

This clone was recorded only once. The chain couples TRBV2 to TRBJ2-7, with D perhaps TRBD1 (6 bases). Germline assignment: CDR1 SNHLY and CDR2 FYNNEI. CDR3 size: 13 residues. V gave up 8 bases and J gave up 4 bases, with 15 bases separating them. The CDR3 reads CASLGQGPYEQYF. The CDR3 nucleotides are TGTGCCAGCCTAGGCCAGGGGCCTTACGAGCAGTACTTC.